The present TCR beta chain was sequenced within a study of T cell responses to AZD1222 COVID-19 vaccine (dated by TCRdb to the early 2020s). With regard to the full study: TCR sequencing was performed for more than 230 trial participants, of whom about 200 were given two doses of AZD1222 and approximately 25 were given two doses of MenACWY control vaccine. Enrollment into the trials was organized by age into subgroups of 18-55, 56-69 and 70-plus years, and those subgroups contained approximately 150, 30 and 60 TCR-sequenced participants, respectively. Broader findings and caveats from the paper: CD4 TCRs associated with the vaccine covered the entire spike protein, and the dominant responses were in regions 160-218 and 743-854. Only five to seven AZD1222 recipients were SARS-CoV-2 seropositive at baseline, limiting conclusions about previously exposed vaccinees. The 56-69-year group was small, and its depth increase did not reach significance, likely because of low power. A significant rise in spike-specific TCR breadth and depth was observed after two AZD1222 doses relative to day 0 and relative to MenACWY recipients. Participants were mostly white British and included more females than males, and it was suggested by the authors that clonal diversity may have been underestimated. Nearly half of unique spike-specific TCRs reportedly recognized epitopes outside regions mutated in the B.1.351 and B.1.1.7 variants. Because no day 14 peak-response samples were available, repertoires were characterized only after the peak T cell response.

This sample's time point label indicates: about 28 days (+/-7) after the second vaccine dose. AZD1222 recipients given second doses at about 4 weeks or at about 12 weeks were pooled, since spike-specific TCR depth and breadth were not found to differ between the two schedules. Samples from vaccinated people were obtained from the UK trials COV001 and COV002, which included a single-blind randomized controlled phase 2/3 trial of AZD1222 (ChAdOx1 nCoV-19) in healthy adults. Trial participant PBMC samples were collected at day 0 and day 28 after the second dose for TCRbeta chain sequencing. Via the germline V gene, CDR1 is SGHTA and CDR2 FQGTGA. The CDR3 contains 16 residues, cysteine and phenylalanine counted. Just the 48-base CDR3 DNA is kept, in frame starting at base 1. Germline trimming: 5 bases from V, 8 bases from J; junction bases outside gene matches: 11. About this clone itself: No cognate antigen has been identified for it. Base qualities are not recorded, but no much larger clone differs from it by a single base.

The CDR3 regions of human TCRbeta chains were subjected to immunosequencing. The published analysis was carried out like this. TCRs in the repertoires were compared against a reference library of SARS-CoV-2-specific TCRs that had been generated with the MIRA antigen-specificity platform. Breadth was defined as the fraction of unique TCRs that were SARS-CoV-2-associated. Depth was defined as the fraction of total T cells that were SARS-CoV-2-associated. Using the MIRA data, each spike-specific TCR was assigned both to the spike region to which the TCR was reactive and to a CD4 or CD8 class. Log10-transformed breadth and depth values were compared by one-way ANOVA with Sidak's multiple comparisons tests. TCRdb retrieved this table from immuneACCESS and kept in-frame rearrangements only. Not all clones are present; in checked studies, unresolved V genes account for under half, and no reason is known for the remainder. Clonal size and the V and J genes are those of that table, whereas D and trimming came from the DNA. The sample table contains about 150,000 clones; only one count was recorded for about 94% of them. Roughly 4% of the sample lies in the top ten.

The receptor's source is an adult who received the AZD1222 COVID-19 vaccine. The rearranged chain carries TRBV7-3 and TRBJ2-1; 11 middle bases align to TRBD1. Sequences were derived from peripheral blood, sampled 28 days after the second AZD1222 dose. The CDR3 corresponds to CASSLGTGGGVDEQFF. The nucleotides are TGTGCCAGCAGCCTTGGGACAGGGGGAGGCGTCGATGAGCAGTTCTTC.